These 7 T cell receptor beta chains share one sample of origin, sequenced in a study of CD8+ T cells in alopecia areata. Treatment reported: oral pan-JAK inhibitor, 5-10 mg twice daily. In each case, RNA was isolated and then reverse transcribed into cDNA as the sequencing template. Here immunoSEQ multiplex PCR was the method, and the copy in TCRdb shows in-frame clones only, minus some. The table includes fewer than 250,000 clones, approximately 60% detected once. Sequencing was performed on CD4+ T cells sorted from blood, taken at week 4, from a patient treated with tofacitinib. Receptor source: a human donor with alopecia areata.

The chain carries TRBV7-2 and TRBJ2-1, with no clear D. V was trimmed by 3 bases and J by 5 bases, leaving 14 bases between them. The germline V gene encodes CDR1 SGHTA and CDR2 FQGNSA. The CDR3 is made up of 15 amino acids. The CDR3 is CASSFVHRANNEQFF. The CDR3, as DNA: TGTGCCAGCAGCTTTGTCCACCGCGCCAACAATGAGCAGTTCTTC.

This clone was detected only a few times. The CDR3 bases are TGTGCCAGCAAGATAAGACGGGCCGCTGAAGCTTTCTTT. This translates into CASKIRRAAEAFF. The V and J genes are TRBV27 and TRBJ1-1; D call uncertain. The V end was cut by 7 bases, the J end by 6 bases, with 15 bases between. This CDR3 spans 13 amino acids. Germline CDR1 MNHEY, CDR2 SMNVEV (reference sequence).

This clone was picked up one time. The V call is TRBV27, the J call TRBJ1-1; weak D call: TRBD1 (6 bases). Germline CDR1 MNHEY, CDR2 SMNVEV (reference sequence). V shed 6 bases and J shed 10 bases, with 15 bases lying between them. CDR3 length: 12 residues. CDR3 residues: CASSAKGVAAFF. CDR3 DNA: TGTGCCAGCAGCGCAAAGGGGGTTGCAGCTTTCTTT.

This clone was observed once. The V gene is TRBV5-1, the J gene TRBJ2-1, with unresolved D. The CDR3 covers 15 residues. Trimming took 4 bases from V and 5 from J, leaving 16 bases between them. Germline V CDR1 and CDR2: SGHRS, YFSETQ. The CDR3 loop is CASSIFRGNNNEQFF. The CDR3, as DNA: TGCGCCAGCAGCATATTTCGAGGTAACAACAATGAGCAGTTCTTC. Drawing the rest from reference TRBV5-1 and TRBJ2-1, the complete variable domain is KAGVTQTPRYLIKTRGQQVTLSCSPISGHRSVSWYQQTPGQGLQFLFEYFSETQRNKGNFPGRFSGRQFSNSRSEMNVSTLELGDSALYLCASSIFRGNNNEQFFGPGTRLTVL.

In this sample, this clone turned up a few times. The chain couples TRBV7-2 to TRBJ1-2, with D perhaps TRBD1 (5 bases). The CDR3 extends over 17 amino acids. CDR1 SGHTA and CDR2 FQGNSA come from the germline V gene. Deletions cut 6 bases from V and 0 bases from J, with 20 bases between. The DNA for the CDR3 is TGTGCCAGCAGAATAGGGGTCCAGTGGCAGACTAACTATGGCTACACCTTC. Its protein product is CASRIGVQWQTNYGYTF. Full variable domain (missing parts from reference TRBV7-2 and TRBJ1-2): GAGVSQSPSNKVTEKGKDVELRCDPISGHTALYWYRQSLGQGLEFLIYFQGNSAPDKSGLPSDRFSAERTGGSVSTLTIQRTQQEDSAVYLCASRIGVQWQTNYGYTFGSGTRLTVV.

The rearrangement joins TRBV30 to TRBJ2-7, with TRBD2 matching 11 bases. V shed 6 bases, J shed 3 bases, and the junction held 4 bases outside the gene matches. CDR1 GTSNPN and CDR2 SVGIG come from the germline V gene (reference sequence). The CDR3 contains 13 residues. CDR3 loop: CACSGRAGYEQYF. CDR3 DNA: TGTGCCTGTAGCGGGAGGGCCGGCTACGAGCAGTACTTC.

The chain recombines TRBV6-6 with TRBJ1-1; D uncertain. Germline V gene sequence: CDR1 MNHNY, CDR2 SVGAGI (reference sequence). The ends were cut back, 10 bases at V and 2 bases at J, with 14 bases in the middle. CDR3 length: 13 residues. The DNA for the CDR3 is TGTGCCACCCAGGACCGGGAAAACACTGAAGCTTTCTTT. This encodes CATQDRENTEAFF.